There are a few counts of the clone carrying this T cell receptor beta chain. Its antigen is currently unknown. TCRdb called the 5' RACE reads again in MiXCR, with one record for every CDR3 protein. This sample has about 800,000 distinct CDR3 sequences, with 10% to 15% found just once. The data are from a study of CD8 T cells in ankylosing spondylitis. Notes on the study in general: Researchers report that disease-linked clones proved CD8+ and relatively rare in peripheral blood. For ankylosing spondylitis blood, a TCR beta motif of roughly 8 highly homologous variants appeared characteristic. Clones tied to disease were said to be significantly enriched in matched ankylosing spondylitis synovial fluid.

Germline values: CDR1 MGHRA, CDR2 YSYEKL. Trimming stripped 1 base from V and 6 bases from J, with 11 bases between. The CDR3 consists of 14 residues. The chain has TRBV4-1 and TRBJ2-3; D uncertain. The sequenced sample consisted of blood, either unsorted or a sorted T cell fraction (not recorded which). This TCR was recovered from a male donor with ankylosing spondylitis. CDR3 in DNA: TGCGCCAGCAGCCAAGGGCCGATCCCTGATACGCAGTATTTT. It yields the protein CASSQGPIPDTQYF.